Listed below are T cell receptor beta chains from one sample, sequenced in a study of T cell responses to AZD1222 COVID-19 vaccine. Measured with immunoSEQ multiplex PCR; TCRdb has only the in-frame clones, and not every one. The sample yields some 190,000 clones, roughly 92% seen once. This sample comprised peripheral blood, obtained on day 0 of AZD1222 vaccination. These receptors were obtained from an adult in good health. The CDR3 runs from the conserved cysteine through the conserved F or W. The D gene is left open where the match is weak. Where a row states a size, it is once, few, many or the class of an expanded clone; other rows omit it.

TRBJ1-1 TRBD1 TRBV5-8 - CASSVGTGASEAFF TGTGCCAGCAGCGTCGGGACAGGGGCCTCTGAAGCTTTCTTT
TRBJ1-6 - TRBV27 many CASVWPLHF TGTGCCAGCGTCTGGCCCCTCCACTTT
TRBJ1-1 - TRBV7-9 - CASSSVVRDEAFF TGTGCCAGCAGCTCCGTTGTCCGCGATGAAGCTTTCTTT
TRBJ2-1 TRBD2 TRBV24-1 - CATSDLLAGGYNEQFF TGTGCCACCAGTGATTTGCTAGCGGGGGGCTACAATGAGCAGTTCTTC
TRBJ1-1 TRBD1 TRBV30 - CAWSVTGGNTEAFF TGTGCCTGGAGTGTAACAGGGGGGAACACTGAAGCTTTCTTT
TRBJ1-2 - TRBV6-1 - CASSEGQNYGYTF TGTGCCAGCAGTGAAGGGCAGAACTATGGCTACACCTTC
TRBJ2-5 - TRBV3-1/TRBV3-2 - CASSQEGPQETQYF TGTGCCAGCAGCCAAGAAGGGCCGCAAGAGACCCAGTACTTC
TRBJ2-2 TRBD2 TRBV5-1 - CASRVGGANTGELFF TGCGCCAGCAGAGTCGGGGGGGCGAACACCGGGGAGCTGTTTTTT
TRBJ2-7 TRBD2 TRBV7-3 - CASSPSSGGVYEQYF TGTGCCAGCAGCCCCTCTAGCGGGGGGGTTTACGAGCAGTACTTC
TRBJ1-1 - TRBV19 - CASRTGQNTEAFF TGTGCCAGTAGGACTGGGCAGAACACTGAAGCTTTCTTT
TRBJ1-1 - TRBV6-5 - CASTPLTGPQTEAFF TGTGCCAGCACCCCATTGACAGGCCCCCAGACTGAAGCTTTCTTT
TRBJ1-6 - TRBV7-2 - CASSPSSRSPLHF TGTGCCAGCAGCCCCTCAAGTCGTTCACCCCTCCACTTT
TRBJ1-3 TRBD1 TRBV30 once CAWATGGTGNTIYF TGTGCCTGGGCGACAGGGGGGACTGGAAACACCATATATTTT
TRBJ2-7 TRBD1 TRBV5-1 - CASSPGQVLSSYEQYF TGCGCCAGCAGCCCCGGACAGGTCCTTAGCTCCTACGAGCAGTACTTC
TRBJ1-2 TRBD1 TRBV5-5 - CASSTPGTGVSHYGYTF TGTGCCAGCAGCACGCCCGGGACAGGGGTATCGCACTATGGCTACACCTTC
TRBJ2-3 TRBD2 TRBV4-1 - CASSPSGLAGLDTQYF TGCGCCAGCAGCCCAAGCGGACTAGCGGGGCTAGATACGCAGTATTTT
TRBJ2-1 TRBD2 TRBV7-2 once CASSLGGGALDEQFF TGTGCCAGCAGCTTAGGCGGGGGGGCATTAGATGAGCAGTTCTTC
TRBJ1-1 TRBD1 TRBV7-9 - CASSLGRGRDTEAFF TGTGCCAGCAGCTTGGGCAGGGGGCGAGATACTGAAGCTTTCTTT
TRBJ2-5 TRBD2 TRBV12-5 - CASGLTSGGRGETQYF TGTGCTAGTGGTTTGACTAGCGGGGGTCGTGGAGAGACCCAGTACTTC
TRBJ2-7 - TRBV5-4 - CASSTPGSPGEQYF TGTGCCAGCAGCACACCCGGGTCACCGGGCGAGCAGTACTTC
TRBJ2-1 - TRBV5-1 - CASSFEDTDFLYNEQFF TGCGCCAGCAGCTTTGAGGATACGGACTTCTTATACAATGAGCAGTTCTTC
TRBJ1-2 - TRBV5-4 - CASSLGGAPPQGYTF TGTGCCAGCAGCTTGGGAGGGGCCCCTCCCCAAGGCTACACCTTC